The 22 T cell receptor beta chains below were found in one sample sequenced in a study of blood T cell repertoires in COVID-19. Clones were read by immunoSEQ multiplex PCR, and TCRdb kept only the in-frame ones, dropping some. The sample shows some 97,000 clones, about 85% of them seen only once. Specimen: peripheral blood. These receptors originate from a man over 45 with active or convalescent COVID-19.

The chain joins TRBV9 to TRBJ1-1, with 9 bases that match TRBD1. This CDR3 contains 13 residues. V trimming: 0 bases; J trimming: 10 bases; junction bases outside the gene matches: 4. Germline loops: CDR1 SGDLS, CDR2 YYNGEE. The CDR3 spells CASSVEDRGRAFF. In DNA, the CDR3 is TGTGCCAGCAGCGTAGAGGACAGGGGTAGAGCTTTCTTT. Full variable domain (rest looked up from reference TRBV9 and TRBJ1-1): DSGVTQTPKHLITATGQRVTLRCSPRSGDLSVYWYQQSLDQGLQFLIQYYNGEERAKGNILERFSAQQFPDLHSELNLSSLELGDSALYFCASSVEDRGRAFFGQGTRLTVV.

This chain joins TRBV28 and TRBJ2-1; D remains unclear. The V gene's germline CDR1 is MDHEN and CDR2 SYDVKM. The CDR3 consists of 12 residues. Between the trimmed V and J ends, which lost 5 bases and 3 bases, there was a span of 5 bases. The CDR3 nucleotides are TGTGCCAGCAGTGGTAGCTACAATGAGCAGTTCTTC. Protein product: CASSGSYNEQFF.

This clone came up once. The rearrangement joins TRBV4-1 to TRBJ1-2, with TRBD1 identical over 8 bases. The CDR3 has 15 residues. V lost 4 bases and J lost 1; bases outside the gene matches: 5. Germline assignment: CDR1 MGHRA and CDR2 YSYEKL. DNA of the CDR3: TGCGCCAGCAGCCTGCCGGGGACAGGTAACTATGGCTACACCTTC. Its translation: CASSLPGTGNYGYTF.

The CDR3 here is CASSFLNYPEQFF. The CDR3 bases are TGTGCCAGCAGCTTCCTTAATTATCCTGAGCAGTTCTTC. The rearrangement uses TRBV11-2 and TRBJ2-1; D remains unclear. CDR3 length: 13 residues. V gave up 3 bases and J gave up 9 bases, with 12 bases separating them. The germline V gene has CDR1 SGHAT and CDR2 FQNNGV.

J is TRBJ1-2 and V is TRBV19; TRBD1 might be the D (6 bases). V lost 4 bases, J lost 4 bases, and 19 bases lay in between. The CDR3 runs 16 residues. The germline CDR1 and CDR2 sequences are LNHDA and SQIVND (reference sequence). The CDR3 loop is CASSRTVQGPLYGYTF. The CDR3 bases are TGTGCCAGTAGTAGGACCGTACAGGGTCCCCTCTATGGCTACACCTTC.

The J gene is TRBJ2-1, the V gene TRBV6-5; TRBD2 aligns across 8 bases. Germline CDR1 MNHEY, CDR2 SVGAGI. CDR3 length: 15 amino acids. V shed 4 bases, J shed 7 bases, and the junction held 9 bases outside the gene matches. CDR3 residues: CASSSGSGTRNEQFF. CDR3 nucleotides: TGTGCCAGCAGTTCTGGTAGCGGGACCCGAAATGAGCAGTTCTTC.

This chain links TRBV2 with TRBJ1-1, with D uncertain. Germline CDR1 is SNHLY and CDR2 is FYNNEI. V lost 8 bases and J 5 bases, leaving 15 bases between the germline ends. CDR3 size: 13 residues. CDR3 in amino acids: CASYVSVGTEAFF. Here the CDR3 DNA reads TGTGCCAGCTATGTGAGTGTCGGTACTGAAGCTTTCTTT. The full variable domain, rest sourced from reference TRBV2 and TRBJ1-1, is EPEVTQTPSHQVTQMGQEVILRCVPISNHLYFYWYRQILGQKVEFLVSFYNNEISEKSEIFDDQFSVERPDGSNFTLKIRSTKLEDSAMYFCASYVSVGTEAFFGQGTRLTVV.

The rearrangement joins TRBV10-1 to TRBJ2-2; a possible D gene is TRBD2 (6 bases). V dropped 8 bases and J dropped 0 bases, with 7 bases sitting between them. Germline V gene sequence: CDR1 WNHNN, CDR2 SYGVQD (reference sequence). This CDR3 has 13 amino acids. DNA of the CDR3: TGCGCCAGCCGGGGGTCGAACACCGGGGAGCTGTTTTTT. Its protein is CASRGSNTGELFF.

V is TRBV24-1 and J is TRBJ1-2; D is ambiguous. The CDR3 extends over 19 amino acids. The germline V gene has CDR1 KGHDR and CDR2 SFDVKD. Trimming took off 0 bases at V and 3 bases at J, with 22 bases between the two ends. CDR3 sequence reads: CATSDLHGQRTRTYYGYTF. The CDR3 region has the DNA TGTGCCACCAGTGATTTGCATGGCCAGCGAACACGTACGTACTATGGCTACACCTTC.

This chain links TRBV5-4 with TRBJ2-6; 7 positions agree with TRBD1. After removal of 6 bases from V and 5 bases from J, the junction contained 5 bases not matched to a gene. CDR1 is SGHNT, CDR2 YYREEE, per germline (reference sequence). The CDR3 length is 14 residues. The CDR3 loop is CASTLQGWANVLTF. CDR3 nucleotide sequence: TGTGCCAGCACCCTACAGGGGTGGGCCAACGTCCTGACTTTC.

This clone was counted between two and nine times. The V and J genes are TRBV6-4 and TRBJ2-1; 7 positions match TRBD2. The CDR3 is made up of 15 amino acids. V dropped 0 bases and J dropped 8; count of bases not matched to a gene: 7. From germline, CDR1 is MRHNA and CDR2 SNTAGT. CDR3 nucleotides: TGTGCCAGCAGTGACTCGACTAGCCCAGACGATGAGCAGTTCTTC. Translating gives CASSDSTSPDDEQFF.

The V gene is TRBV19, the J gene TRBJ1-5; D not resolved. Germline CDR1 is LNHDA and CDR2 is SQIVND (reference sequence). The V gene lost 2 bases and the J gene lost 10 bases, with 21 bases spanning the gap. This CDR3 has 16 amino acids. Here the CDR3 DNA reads TGTGCCAGTAGTATAAACGGTGGGAGCACCGGAGAACCCCAGCATTTT. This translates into CASSINGGSTGEPQHF.

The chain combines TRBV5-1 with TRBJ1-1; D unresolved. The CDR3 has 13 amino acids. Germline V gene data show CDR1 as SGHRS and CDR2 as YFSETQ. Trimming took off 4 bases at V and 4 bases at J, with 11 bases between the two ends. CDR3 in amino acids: CASSQRVGTEAFF. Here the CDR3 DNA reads TGCGCCAGCAGCCAAAGAGTCGGCACTGAAGCTTTCTTT.

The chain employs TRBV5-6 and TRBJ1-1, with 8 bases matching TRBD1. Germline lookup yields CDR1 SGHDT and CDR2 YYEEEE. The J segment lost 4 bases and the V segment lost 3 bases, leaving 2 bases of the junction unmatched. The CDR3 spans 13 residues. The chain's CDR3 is CASSSTGGTEAFF. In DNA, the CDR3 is TGTGCCAGCAGCTCTACAGGGGGCACTGAAGCTTTCTTT.

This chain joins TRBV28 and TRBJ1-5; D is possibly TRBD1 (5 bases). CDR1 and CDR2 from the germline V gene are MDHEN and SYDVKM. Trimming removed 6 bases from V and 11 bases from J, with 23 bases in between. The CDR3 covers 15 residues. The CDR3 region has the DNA TGTGCCAGCAGATCACAAGGGCAGGGCGGAGGGTCCCAGCATTTT. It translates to CASRSQGQGGGSQHF.

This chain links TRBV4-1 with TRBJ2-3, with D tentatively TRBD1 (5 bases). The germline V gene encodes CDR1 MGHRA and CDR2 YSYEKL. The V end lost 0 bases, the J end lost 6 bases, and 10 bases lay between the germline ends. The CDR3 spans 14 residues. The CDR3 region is CASSQDGARDTQYF. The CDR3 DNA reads TGCGCCAGCAGCCAAGATGGGGCGAGGGATACGCAGTATTTT.

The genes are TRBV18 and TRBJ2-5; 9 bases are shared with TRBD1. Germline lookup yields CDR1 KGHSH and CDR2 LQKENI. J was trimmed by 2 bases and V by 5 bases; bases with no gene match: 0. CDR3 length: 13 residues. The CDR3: CASSDRGQETQYF. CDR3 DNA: TGTGCCAGCTCAGACAGGGGGCAAGAGACCCAGTACTTC. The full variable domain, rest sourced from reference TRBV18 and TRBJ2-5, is NAGVMQNPRHLVRRRGQEARLRCSPMKGHSHVYWYRQLPEEGLKFMVYLQKENIIDESGMPKERFSAEFPKEGPSILRIQQVVRGDSAAYFCASSDRGQETQYFGPGTRLLVL.

CDR3: CASSLRDRVSSGANVLTF. The CDR3 coding sequence is TGTGCCAGCAGCTTAAGGGACAGGGTCAGCTCTGGGGCCAACGTCCTGACTTTC. This rearrangement joins TRBV5-8 to TRBJ2-6; 9 bases map to TRBD1. CDR3 length: 18 amino acids. Germline V lookup: CDR1 SGHTS, CDR2 YDEGEE. V was clipped by 2 bases and J by 0 bases; unmatched bases: 6.

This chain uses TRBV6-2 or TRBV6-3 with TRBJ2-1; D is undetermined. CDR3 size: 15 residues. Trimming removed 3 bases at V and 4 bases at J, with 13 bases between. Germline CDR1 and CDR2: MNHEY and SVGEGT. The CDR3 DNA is TGTGCCAGCAGTTATGAATTAGTCGGGTACAATGAGCAGTTCTTC. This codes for CASSYELVGYNEQFF.

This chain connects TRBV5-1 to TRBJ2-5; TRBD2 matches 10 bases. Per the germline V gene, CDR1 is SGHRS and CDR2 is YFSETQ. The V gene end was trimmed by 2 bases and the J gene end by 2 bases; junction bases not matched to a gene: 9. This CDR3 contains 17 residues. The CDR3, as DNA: TGCGCCAGCAGCTTAGGAGGGAGCGGGAGGGGTCAAGAGACCCAGTACTTC. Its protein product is CASSLGGSGRGQETQYF.

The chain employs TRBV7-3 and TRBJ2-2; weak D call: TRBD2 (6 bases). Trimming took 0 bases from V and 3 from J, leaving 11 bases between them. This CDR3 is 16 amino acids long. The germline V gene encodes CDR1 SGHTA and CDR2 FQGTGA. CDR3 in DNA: TGTGCCAGCAGCTTAACTCCGGGACTTTACACCGGGGAGCTGTTTTTT. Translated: CASSLTPGLYTGELFF. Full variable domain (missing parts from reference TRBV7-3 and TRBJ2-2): GAGVSQTPSNKVTEKGKYVELRCDPISGHTALYWYRQSLGQGPEFLIYFQGTGAADDSGLPNDRFFAVRPEGSVSTLKIQRTERGDSAVYLCASSLTPGLYTGELFFGEGSRLTVL.

CDR3 nucleotide sequence: TGTGCCACACTGAGGGATATGAACACTGAAGCTTTCTTT. This translates into CATLRDMNTEAFF. V gene TRBV5-4 combines with J gene TRBJ1-1; no firm D call. V shed 9 bases and J shed 0 bases, with 12 bases lying between them. Germline loops: CDR1 SGHNT, CDR2 YYREEE (reference sequence). The CDR3 contains 13 residues. Full variable domain (rest looked up from reference TRBV5-4 and TRBJ1-1): ETGVTQSPTHLIKTRGQQVTLRCSSQSGHNTVSWYQQALGQGPQFIFQYYREEENGRGNFPPRFSGLQFPNYSSELNVNALELDDSALYLCATLRDMNTEAFFGQGTRLTVV.